A single sample is the source of the 10 T cell receptor beta chains below, sequenced in a study of shared clonotypes between healthy human individuals. The assay was immunoSEQ multiplex PCR, and TCRdb's table has in-frame clones only and misses some. Here the sample spans around 450,000 clones, 70% to 80% being singletons. The source material was PBMCs. These receptors were collected from a woman in her 40s in good health. Some clones in this sample may be carry-over from other donors' samples.

The V and J genes are TRBV9 and TRBJ2-3; maybe TRBD2 (5 bases). Trimming cost V 4 bases and J 2 bases, with 14 bases left between them. Per germline, CDR1 SGDLS and CDR2 YYNGEE. This CDR3 contains 15 residues. CDR3 amino acids: CASSSGLGTTDTQYF. CDR3 bases: TGTGCCAGCAGCTCAGGACTGGGTACCACAGATACGCAGTATTTT.

This clone was counted between two and nine times. This CDR3 is also generated by other DNA sequences in the sample. The chain has TRBV7-2 and TRBJ2-1; the match to TRBD2 covers 7 bases. Germline V gives CDR1 SGHTA, CDR2 FQGNSA. The CDR3 consists of 13 residues. J lost 7 bases, V lost 3 bases, and 3 bases had no gene match. DNA of the CDR3: TGTGCCAGCAGCTTGGGGAGGGTTAATGAGCAGTTCTTC. It codes for CASSLGRVNEQFF.

Points on this clone: This sequence is one base from a far larger clone and is likely a read error. Other DNA sequences in this sample translate to the same CDR3. The rearrangement links TRBV19 to TRBJ1-2, with 7 bases lining up with TRBD1. Germline CDR1 LNHDA, CDR2 SQIVND (reference sequence). The CDR3 contains 16 residues. Trimming at V came to 6 bases and at J to 2 bases, leaving 12 bases not matched to a gene. CDR3: CASRPVRDRDNYGYTF. CDR3 nucleotides: TGTGCCAGTAGGCCGGTGCGGGACAGAGACAACTATGGCTACACCTTC.

The chain is built from TRBV5-1 and TRBJ2-3; D not resolved. The CDR3 is 15 residues long. The V gene's germline CDR1 is SGHRS and CDR2 YFSETQ. V lost 0 bases and J lost 2, with 10 bases in between. CDR3 in amino acids: CASSLAMTYTDTQYF. The CDR3 DNA is TGCGCCAGCAGCTTGGCGATGACCTACACAGATACGCAGTATTTT.

The chain is built from TRBV2 and TRBJ1-2; D is perhaps TRBD1 (5 bases). This CDR3 contains 15 residues. The germline gives CDR1 SNHLY, CDR2 FYNNEI. V was pared by 6 bases and J by 4 bases, with 18 bases between. The CDR3 here is CASRTPLQASYGYTF. CDR3 nucleotide sequence: TGTGCCAGCAGGACCCCCCTACAGGCTAGCTATGGCTACACCTTC.

The chain has TRBV28 and TRBJ1-1; TRBD1 might be the D (6 bases). Trimming pared 6 bases from V and 1 base from J, leaving 18 bases between. Germline V gene sequence: CDR1 MDHEN, CDR2 SYDVKM. This CDR3 contains 16 residues. CDR3 residues: CASRSRGVRPNTEAFF. The CDR3 DNA is TGTGCCAGCAGAAGCAGGGGTGTCAGACCGAACACTGAAGCTTTCTTT.

The V call is TRBV6-1, the J call TRBJ1-5; TRBD1 agrees at 8 bases. CDR3 length: 15 residues. Trimming took 6 bases from V and 3 from J; bases not matched to a gene: 7. The germline CDR1 and CDR2 sequences are MNHNS and SASEGT. DNA for the CDR3: TGTGCCAGCAGGTATTCGGGACAGGTCAATCAGCCCCAGCATTTT. Translating gives CASRYSGQVNQPQHF.

This clone showed up just a few times. J is TRBJ2-7 and V is TRBV6-5, with TRBD2 matching 8 bases. Germline values: CDR1 MNHEY, CDR2 SVGAGI. The CDR3 spans 13 residues. Losses at the gene ends were 8 bases for V and 2 bases for J; bases not matched to a gene: 5. CDR3 nucleotide sequence: TGTGCCAGCTGGGCGGGGGGTCCCTACGAGCAGTACTTC. This gives the protein CASWAGGPYEQYF.

The chain carries TRBV5-1 and TRBJ2-1; perhaps D is TRBD1 or TRBD2 (6 bases each). Germline V CDR1 and CDR2: SGHRS, YFSETQ. The CDR3 sequence is 16 residues long. The ends were cut back, 4 bases at V and 9 bases at J, with 23 bases in the middle. The CDR3 bases are TGCGCCAGCAGCGCAGAGGCGGGGACAAGCTGGCGTGAGCAGTTCTTC. Protein sequence: CASSAEAGTSWREQFF.

The rearrangement joins TRBV5-8 to TRBJ2-5; no clear D. The germline CDR1 and CDR2 sequences are SGHTS and YDEGEE. Trimming stripped 0 bases from V and 2 bases from J, with 11 bases between. This CDR3 has 15 amino acids. Written as DNA, the CDR3 is TGTGCCAGCAGCTTGGGGTCGGCGGCACAAGAGACCCAGTACTTC. This encodes CASSLGSAAQETQYF.